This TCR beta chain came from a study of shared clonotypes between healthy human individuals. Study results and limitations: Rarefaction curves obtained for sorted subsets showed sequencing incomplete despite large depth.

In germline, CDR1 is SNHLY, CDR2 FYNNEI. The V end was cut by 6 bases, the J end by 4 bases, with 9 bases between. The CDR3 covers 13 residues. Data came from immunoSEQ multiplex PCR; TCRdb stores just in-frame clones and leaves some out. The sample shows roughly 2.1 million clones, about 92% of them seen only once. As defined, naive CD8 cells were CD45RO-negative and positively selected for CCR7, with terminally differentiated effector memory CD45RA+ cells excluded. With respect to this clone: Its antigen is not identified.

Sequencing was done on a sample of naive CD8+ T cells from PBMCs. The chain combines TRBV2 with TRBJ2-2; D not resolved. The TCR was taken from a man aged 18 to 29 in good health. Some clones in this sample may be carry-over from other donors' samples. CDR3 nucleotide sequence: TGTGCCAGCAGCGATACAGCCACCGGGGAGCTGTTTTTT. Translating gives CASSDTATGELFF. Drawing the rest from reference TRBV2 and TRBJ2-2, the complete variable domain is EPEVTQTPSHQVTQMGQEVILRCVPISNHLYFYWYRQILGQKVEFLVSFYNNEISEKSEIFDDQFSVERPDGSNFTLKIRSTKLEDSAMYFCASSDTATGELFFGEGSRLTVL.